A selection of T cell receptor beta chains follows, all from one sample in a study of blood T cell repertoires in COVID-19. Repertoires were generated with immunoSEQ multiplex PCR, while TCRdb's copy carries only in-frame clones and drops some. Of about 200,000 clones listed, just under 85% are singletons. The material sequenced was peripheral blood. Receptors were obtained from a man aged 55-75 years with COVID-19, enrolled during active disease. CDR3s include the opening cysteine and the closing phenylalanine or tryptophan. The D gene is left open where the match is weak. Expanded clones get a size class; other rows say once, few or many, or leave the size out.

d_gene | j_gene | v_gene | abundance | CDR3nt | CDR3aa
- | TRBJ1-4 | TRBV3-1/TRBV3-2 | few | TGTGCCAGCCGGGGGGGAAATGAAAAACTGTTTTTT | CASRGGNEKLFF
- | TRBJ2-5 | TRBV5-4 | - | TGTGCCAGCAGCTTGGGTGCAGGGGAGACCCAGTACTTC | CASSLGAGETQYF
TRBD1 | TRBJ1-2 | TRBV5-1 | - | TGCGCCAGCAGCTTGGCCGCGGGACCTCAGGGGGATGGCTACACCTTC | CASSLAAGPQGDGYTF
- | TRBJ1-4 | TRBV7-9 | - | TGTGCCAGCAGCTCTTCTCGGGGGAAACTGTTTTTT | CASSSSRGKLFF
TRBD1 | TRBJ1-6 | TRBV6-1 | - | TGTGCCAGCAGTGAAGGGGGGCAGGGGGCTTCCTATAATTCACCCCTCCACTTT | CASSEGGQGASYNSPLHF
TRBD1 | TRBJ2-3 | TRBV27 | - | TGTGCCAGCAGTTTATCGCTACAGGGGATGCATACGCAGTATTTT | CASSLSLQGMHTQYF
- | TRBJ1-3 | TRBV29-1 | - | TGCTCTACAACAGAGACGGGAAACACCATATATTTT | CSTTETGNTIYF
TRBD1 | TRBJ1-5 | TRBV18 | few | TGTGCCAGCTCACCAGGGACAGGGAGTCAGCCCCAGCATTTT | CASSPGTGSQPQHF
TRBD1 | TRBJ1-1 | TRBV5-1 | once | TGCGCCAGCAGCCCGGACAGGGTAACTGAAGCTTTCTTT | CASSPDRVTEAFF
TRBD1 | TRBJ2-2 | TRBV6-6 | - | TGTGCCAGCAGTCGACGAAAGACAGGGACCACCGGGGAGCTGTTTTTT | CASSRRKTGTTGELFF
TRBD1 | TRBJ1-6 | TRBV3-1/TRBV3-2 | - | TGTGCCAGCAGCCAAGATTCGGCAGGGGGCAATTCACCCCTCCACTTT | CASSQDSAGGNSPLHF
- | TRBJ1-5 | TRBV27 | - | TGTGCCAGCAGCCCGGAGGCGGGGTCCGGCAATCAGCCCCAGCATTTT | CASSPEAGSGNQPQHF
- | TRBJ1-5 | TRBV5-1 | - | TGCGCCAGCAGCTTGAGGGGCGATAGCAATCAGCCCCAGCATTTT | CASSLRGDSNQPQHF
- | TRBJ1-6 | TRBV6-5 | - | TGTGCCAGCAGCCATCTAACGGGGAACCCCCTCCACTTT | CASSHLTGNPLHF
TRBD1 | TRBJ1-2 | TRBV19 | - | TGTGCCAGTAGTAGGGGACAGGGTTCCACCTTC | CASSRGQGSTF
TRBD1 | TRBJ1-4 | TRBV5-1 | - | TGCGCCAGCAGCCAGGGACAGCCCAATGAAAAACTGTTTTTT | CASSQGQPNEKLFF
TRBD1 | TRBJ1-1 | TRBV5-4 | - | TGTGCCAGCAGCCAACACAGGGGCACTGAAGCTTTCTTT | CASSQHRGTEAFF
TRBD2 | TRBJ2-5 | TRBV27 | - | TGTGCCAGCAGTTGGACTAGCGGGACTGAAGAGACCCAGTACTTC | CASSWTSGTEETQYF
TRBD1 | TRBJ1-1 | TRBV14 | few | TGTGCCAGCAGCCAAGCAGGGGGCAGCGCTGAAGCTTTCTTT | CASSQAGGSAEAFF
- | TRBJ2-7 | TRBV5-6 | - | TGTGCCAGCAACCCAGGGAGACAGGAATTTTTGCGAATCTCCTACGAGCAGTACTTC | CASNPGRQEFLRISYEQYF
- | TRBJ2-3 | TRBV28 | - | TGTGCCAGCAGTGAAGAGGATACGCAGTATTTT | CASSEEDTQYF
- | TRBJ2-7 | TRBV5-4 | - | TGTGCCAGCAGCTTGGTTAACGAGCAGTACTTC | CASSLVNEQYF
TRBD1 | TRBJ1-2 | TRBV7-9 | - | TGTGCCAGCAGCTGGGACAGGGGTGGGCCCAGCACTGGCTACACCTTC | CASSWDRGGPSTGYTF
TRBD1 | TRBJ1-6 | TRBV30 | - | TGTGCCTGGAGTGGACAGGGAGAGTCACCCCTCCACTTT | CAWSGQGESPLHF
- | TRBJ1-2 | TRBV7-9 | - | TGTGCCAGCAGCCCTGGTGAGCTCCTATACTATGGCTACACCTTC | CASSPGELLYYGYTF
TRBD1 | TRBJ1-3 | TRBV10-2 | - | TGCGCCAGCAGTGAGGCAGGGGGCTCTGGAAACACCATATATTTT | CASSEAGGSGNTIYF
TRBD1 | TRBJ2-3 | TRBV6-4 | - | TGTGCCAGCAGTGAGGGGGGACAGGGCAGAGATACGCAGTATTTT | CASSEGGQGRDTQYF
TRBD1 | TRBJ1-2 | TRBV27 | - | TGTGCCAGCAGTGGACAGGGCTATGGCTACACCTTC | CASSGQGYGYTF
- | TRBJ1-1 | TRBV12-5 | - | TGTGCTAGTGGTTATGGACTCTCGGCAACTGAAGCTTTCTTT | CASGYGLSATEAFF
- | TRBJ2-2 | TRBV7-6 | - | TGTGCCAGCAGCAAAACCCCGGGGGGCCCGAACACCGGGGAGCTGTTTTTT | CASSKTPGGPNTGELFF
TRBD2 | TRBJ2-3 | TRBV2 | - | TGTGCCAGCAGTGATATAGTGGGATTTGGCGGGAGCGGCTCTAGCACAGATACGCAGTATTTT | CASSDIVGFGGSGSSTDTQYF
TRBD1 | TRBJ1-2 | TRBV10-1 | - | TGCGCCAGCATCACAGGGGGCGGCTACACCTTC | CASITGGGYTF
TRBD2 | TRBJ2-3 | TRBV5-4 | - | TGTGCCAGCAGCCCTAGCGGGGATGACACAGATACGCAGTATTTT | CASSPSGDDTDTQYF
- | TRBJ1-5 | TRBV6-2/TRBV6-3 | - | TGTGCCAGCAGCCCCACAGGGTCCCTCAATCAGCCCCAGCATTTT | CASSPTGSLNQPQHF
- | TRBJ2-1 | TRBV6-2/TRBV6-3 | - | TGTGCCAGCAGCGCCCCTCGACAGGTCTTGGTGCAGTTCTTC | CASSAPRQVLVQFF
- | TRBJ1-6 | TRBV19 | few | TGTGCCAGTAGTTTACAGGGAAACAATTCACCCCTCCACTTT | CASSLQGNNSPLHF
TRBD1 | TRBJ2-3 | TRBV5-4 | - | TGTGCCAGCAGCGCTGACAGGGTAACAGATACGCAGTATTTT | CASSADRVTDTQYF
TRBD1 | TRBJ2-2 | TRBV19 | - | TGTGCCAGTAGAGAGGGACAGAGAAACACCGGGGAGCTGTTTTTT | CASREGQRNTGELFF
- | TRBJ2-3 | TRBV9 | - | TGTGCCAGCAGCGGAAGCGGGACATTAGCGGATACGCAGTATTTT | CASSGSGTLADTQYF
TRBD2 | TRBJ2-1 | TRBV25-1 | - | TGTGCCAGCAGTGCACTAGCGGGAGGGCCTGACAATGAGCAGTTCTTC | CASSALAGGPDNEQFF
- | TRBJ1-1 | TRBV7-2 | - | TGTGCCAGCAGCTTCCTTACTTCGAACACTGAAGCTTTCTTT | CASSFLTSNTEAFF
TRBD1 | TRBJ2-7 | TRBV5-1 | - | TGCGCCAGCAGCTCCGGCGGGGACAGGGGCTACGAGCAGTACTTC | CASSSGGDRGYEQYF
- | TRBJ2-3 | TRBV11-3 | - | TGTGCCAGCAGCTCACGGACAGGCACAGATACGCAGTATTTT | CASSSRTGTDTQYF
- | TRBJ2-5 | TRBV24-1 | - | TGTGCCACCAGTGATTTTGAGGGTTCTGGAGTCGAGACCCAGTACTTC | CATSDFEGSGVETQYF
- | TRBJ1-2 | TRBV7-2 | - | TGTGCCAGCAGCTTTAACAGGGTAGTCGATGGCTACACCTTC | CASSFNRVVDGYTF
TRBD1 | TRBJ1-3 | TRBV5-1 | - | TGCGCCAGCAGCCCGGACAGGCGCTCTGGAAACACCATATATTTT | CASSPDRRSGNTIYF
- | TRBJ1-2 | TRBV19 | - | TGTGCCAGTAGTAACCAGGTTATTGGCTACACCTTC | CASSNQVIGYTF
- | TRBJ2-5 | TRBV5-1 | once | TGCGCCAGCAGCACAGGGTGGGCTCAAGAGACCCAGTACTTC | CASSTGWAQETQYF
- | TRBJ2-7 | TRBV7-2 | - | TGTGCCAGCAGCCAACAGGGCTACGAGCAGTACTTC | CASSQQGYEQYF
TRBD1 | TRBJ1-1 | TRBV9 | - | TGTGCCAGCGATACAGGGGGCGGCTTGAACACTGAAGCTTTCTTT | CASDTGGGLNTEAFF
- | TRBJ1-5 | TRBV7-9 | few | TGTGCCAGCAGCCCTACAGGGATTGGCAATCAGCCCCAGCATTTT | CASSPTGIGNQPQHF
- | TRBJ1-4 | TRBV5-1 | - | TGCGCCAGCACCTCATGGGCAGGGTCAAATGAAAAACTGTTTTTT | CASTSWAGSNEKLFF
- | TRBJ2-1 | TRBV18 | - | TGTGCCAGCTCACCAAGCCGGGTAGGGGACAATGAGCAGTTCTTC | CASSPSRVGDNEQFF